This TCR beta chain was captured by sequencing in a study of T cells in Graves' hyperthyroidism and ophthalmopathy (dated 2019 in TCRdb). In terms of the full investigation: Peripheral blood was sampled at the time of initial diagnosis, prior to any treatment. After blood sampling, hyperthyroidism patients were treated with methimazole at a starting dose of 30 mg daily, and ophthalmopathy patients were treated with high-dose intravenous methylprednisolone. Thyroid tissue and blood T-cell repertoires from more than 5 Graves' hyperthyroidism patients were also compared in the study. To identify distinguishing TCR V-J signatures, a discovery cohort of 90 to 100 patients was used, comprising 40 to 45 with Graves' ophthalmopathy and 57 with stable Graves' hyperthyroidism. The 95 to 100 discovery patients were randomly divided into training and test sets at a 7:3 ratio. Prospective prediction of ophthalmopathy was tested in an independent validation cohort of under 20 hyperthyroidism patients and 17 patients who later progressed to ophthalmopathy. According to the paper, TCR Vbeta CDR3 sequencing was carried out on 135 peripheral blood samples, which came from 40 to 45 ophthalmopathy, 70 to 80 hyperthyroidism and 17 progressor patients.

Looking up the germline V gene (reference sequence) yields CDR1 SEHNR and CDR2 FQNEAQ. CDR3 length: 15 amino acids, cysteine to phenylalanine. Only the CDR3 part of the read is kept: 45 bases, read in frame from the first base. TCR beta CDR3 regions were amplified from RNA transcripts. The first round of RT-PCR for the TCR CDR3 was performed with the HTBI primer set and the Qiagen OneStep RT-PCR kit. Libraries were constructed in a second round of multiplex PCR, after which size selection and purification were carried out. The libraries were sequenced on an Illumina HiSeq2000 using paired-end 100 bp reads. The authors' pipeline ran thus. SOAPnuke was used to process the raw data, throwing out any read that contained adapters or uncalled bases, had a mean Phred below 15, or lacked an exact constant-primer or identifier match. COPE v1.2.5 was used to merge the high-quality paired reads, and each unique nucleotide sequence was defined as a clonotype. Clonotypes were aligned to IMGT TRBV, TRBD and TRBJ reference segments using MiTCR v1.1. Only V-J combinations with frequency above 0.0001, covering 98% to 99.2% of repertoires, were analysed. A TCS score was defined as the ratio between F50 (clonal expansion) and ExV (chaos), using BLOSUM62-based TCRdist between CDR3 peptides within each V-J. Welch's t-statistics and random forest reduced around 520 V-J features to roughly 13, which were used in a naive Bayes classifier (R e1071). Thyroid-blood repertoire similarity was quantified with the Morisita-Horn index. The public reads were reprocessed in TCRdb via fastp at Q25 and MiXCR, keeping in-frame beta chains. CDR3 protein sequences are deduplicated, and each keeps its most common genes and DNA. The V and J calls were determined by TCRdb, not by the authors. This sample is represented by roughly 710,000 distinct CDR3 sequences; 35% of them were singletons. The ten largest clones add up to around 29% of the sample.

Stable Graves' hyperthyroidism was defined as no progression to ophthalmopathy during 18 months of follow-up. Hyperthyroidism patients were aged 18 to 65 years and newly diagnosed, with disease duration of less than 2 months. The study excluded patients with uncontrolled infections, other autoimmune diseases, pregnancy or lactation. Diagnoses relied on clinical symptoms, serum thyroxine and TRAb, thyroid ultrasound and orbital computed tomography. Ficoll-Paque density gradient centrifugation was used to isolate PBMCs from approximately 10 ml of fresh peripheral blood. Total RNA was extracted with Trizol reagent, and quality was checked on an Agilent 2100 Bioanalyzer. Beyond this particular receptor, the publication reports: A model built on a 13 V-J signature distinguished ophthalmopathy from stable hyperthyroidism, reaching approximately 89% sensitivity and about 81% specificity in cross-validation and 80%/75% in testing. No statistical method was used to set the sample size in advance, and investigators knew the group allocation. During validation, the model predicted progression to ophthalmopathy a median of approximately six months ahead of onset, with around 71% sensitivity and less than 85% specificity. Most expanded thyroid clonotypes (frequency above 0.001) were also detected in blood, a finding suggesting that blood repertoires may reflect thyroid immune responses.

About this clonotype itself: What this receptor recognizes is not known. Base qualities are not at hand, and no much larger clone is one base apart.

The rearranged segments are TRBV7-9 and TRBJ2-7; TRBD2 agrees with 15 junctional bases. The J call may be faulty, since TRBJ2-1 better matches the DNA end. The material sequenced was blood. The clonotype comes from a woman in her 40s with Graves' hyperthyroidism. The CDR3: CASGLAGGIYNEQFF. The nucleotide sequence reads TGTGCCAGTGGACTAGCGGGAGGGATTTACAATGAGCAGTTCTTC.